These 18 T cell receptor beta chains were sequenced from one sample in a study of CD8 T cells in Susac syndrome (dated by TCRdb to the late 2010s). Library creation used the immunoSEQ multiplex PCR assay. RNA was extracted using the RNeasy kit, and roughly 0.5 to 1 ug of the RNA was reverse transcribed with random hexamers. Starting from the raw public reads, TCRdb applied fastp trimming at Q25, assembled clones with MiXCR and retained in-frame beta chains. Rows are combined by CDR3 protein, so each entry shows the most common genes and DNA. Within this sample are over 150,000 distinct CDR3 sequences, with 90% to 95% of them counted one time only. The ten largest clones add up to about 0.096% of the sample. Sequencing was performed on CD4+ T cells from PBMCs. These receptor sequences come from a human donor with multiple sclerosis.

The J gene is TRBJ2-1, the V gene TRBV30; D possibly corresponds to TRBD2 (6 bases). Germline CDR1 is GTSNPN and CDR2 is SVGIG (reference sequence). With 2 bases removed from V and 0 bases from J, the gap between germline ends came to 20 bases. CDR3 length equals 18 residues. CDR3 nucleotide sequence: TGTGCCTGGAGTCCCCGCACGGGGGAATTGGGCTCCTACAATGAGCAGTTCTTC. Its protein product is CAWSPRTGELGSYNEQFF.

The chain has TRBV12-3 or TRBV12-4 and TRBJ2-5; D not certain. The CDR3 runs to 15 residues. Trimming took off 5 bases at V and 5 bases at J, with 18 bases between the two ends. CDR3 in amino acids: CASSPRREGGETQYF. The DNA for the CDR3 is TGTGCCAGCAGTCCCCGACGTGAAGGTGGGGAGACCCAGTACTTC.

The CDR3 DNA reads TGTGCCAGCAGTTACAACGGGGACAATGAGCAGTTCTTC. Translation: CASSYNGDNEQFF. The rearrangement uses TRBV6-6 and TRBJ2-1; TRBD2 is a possible D gene (5 bases). The V end was cut by 2 bases, the J end by 5 bases, with 7 bases between. The CDR3 runs 13 residues. CDR1 is MNHNY and CDR2 is SVGAGI in the germline V gene (reference sequence).

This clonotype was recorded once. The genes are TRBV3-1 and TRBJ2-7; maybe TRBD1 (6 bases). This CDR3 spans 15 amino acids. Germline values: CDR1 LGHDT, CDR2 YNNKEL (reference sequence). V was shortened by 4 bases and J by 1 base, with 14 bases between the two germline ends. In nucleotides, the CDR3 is TGTGCCAGCAGCCTGCAGGGGACCCCTTCCTACGAGCAGTACTTC. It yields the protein CASSLQGTPSYEQYF.

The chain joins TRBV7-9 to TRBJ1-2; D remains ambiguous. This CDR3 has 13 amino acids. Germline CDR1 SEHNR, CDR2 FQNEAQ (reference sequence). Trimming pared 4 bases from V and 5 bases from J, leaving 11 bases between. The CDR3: CASSSSESYGYTF. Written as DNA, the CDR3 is TGTGCCAGCAGCTCCTCTGAATCATATGGCTACACCTTC.

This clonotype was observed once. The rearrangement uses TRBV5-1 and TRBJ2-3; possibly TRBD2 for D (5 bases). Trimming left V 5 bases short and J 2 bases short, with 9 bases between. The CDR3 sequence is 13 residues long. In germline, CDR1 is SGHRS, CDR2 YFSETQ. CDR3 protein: CASRGLFTDTQYF. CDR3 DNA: TGCGCCAGCAGAGGACTGTTCACAGATACGCAGTATTTT.

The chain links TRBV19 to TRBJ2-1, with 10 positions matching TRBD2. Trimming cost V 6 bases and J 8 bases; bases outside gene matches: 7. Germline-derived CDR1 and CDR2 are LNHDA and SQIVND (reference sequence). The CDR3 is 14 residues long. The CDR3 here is CASSSIAGGHEQFF. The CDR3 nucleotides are TGTGCCAGTAGCTCGATAGCGGGAGGCCATGAGCAGTTCTTC.

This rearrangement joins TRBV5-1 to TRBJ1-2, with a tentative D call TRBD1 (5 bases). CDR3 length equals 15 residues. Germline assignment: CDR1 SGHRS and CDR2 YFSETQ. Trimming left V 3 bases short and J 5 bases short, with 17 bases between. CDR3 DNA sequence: TGCGCCAGCAGCTCCAGCCATGGGACCCCGTATGGCTACACCTTC. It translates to CASSSSHGTPYGYTF.

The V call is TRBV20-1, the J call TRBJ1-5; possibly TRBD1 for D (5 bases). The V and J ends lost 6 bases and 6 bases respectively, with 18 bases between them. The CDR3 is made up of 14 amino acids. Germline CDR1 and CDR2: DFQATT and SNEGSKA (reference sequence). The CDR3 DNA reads TGCAGTGCACGACCCGGGGGGATAAGTCAGCCCCAGCATTTT. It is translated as CSARPGGISQPQHF.

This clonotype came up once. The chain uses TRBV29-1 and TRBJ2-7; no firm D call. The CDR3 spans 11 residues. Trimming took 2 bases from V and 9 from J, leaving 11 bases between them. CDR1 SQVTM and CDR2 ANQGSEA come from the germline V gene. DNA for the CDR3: TGCAGCGTTGAACTCGGGCGAAGGCAGTACTTC. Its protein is CSVELGRRQYF.

The CDR3 loop is CASSRGGLAGTYNEQFF. The CDR3 DNA reads TGCGCCAGCAGCCGTGGGGGACTAGCGGGAACATACAATGAGCAGTTCTTC. This chain uses TRBV4-1 with TRBJ2-1; the match to TRBD2 covers 13 bases. There are 17 residues in the CDR3. Germline-derived CDR1 and CDR2 are MGHRA and YSYEKL. After removal of 4 bases from V and 4 bases from J, the junction contained 7 bases not matched to a gene.

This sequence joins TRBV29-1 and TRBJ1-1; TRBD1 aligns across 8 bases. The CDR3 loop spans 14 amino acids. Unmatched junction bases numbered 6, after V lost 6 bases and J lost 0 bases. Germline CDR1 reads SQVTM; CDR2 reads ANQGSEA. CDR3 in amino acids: CSVAAGGVNTEAFF. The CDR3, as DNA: TGCAGCGTAGCGGCAGGGGGCGTGAACACTGAAGCTTTCTTT.

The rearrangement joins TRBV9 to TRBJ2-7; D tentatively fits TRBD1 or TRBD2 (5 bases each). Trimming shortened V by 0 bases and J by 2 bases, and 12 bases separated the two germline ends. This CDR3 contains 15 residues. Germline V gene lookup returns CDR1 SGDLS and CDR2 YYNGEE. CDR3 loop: CASSVGWDPTYEQYF. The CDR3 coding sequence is TGTGCCAGCAGCGTAGGCTGGGACCCTACCTACGAGCAGTACTTC.

The CDR3 loop is CAWSDRYGYTF. CDR3 in DNA: TGTGCCTGGAGTGACCGGTATGGCTACACCTTC. The chain uses TRBV30 and TRBJ1-2; D is unresolved. The germline V and J ends were trimmed by 1 base and 5 bases, with 5 bases remaining between them. CDR1 and CDR2 (germline): GTSNPN, SVGIG (reference sequence). This CDR3 region has 11 residues.

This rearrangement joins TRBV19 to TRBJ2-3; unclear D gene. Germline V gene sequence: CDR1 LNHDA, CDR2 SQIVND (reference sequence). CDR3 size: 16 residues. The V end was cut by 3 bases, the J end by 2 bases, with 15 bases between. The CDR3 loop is CASSIGRSFFTDTQYF. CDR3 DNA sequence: TGTGCCAGTAGTATCGGCAGATCCTTCTTCACAGATACGCAGTATTTT.

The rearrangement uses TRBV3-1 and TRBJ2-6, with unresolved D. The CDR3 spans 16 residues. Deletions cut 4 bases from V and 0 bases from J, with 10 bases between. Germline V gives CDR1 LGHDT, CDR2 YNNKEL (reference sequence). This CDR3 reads CASSPRPLSGANVLTF. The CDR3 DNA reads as TGTGCCAGCAGCCCGCGGCCCCTCTCTGGGGCCAACGTCCTGACTTTC.

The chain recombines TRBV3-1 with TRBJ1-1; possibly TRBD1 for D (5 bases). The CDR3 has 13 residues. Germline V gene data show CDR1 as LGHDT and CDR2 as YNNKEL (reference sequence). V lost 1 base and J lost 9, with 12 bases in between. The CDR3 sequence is CASSQGAGVQAFF. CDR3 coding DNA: TGTGCCAGCAGCCAAGGTGCGGGGGTTCAAGCTTTCTTT.

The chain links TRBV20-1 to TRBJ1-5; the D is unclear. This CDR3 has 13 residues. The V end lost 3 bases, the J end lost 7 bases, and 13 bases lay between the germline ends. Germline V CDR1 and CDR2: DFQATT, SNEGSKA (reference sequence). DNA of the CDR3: TGCAGTGCTAGGATGCCCGCGGGGCAGCCCCAGCATTTT. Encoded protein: CSARMPAGQPQHF.